These 18 T cell receptor beta chains came from one sample sequenced in a study of beta chain features in type 1 diabetes. All of the isolated RNA was reverse transcribed, so expressed TCRB transcripts were sequenced. Profiled with immunoSEQ multiplex PCR; TCRdb holds only in-frame clones, not every one. The sample yields around 310,000 clones, around an eighth seen once. Antigens for these TCRs are unknown. Study-wide results and caveats: Researchers report that Type 1 diabetes patients had moderately but significantly shorter TCRB CDR3s across all four CD4+ subsets.

The sequenced sample consisted of naive CD4+ T cells from blood. The source of these receptors is a woman younger than 35 with type 1 diabetes.

This chain connects TRBV5-1 to TRBJ2-7; 9 bases agree with TRBD2. From germline, CDR1 is SGHRS and CDR2 YFSETQ. The CDR3 extends over 15 amino acids. Trimming at V came to 3 bases and at J to 3 bases, leaving 7 bases not matched to a gene. The CDR3 reads CASSWALAGNYEQYF. In DNA form, the CDR3 reads TGCGCCAGCAGCTGGGCCCTAGCGGGAAACTACGAGCAGTACTTC.

About this clone: The identical CDR3 is also encoded by other nucleotide sequences in the sample. The J gene is TRBJ2-5, the V gene TRBV7-2; 9 positions match TRBD1. Germline-derived CDR1 and CDR2 are SGHTA and FQGNSA. There are 15 residues in the CDR3. Unmatched junction bases numbered 3, after V lost 0 bases and J lost 4 bases. The CDR3 region has the DNA TGTGCCAGCAGCTTAGCGGGACAGGGTTCAGAGACCCAGTACTTC. Translated, it gives CASSLAGQGSETQYF.

This chain uses TRBV29-1 with TRBJ2-5, with 8 bases fitting TRBD2. Trimming cost V 5 bases and J 5 bases; bases outside gene matches: 7. The CDR3 length is 13 residues. Per the germline V gene, CDR1 is SQVTM and CDR2 is ANQGSEA. CDR3 in DNA: TGCAGCGTTCCAAACCCGGGGGGGGAGACCCAGTACTTC. It codes for CSVPNPGGETQYF.

The chain couples TRBV19 to TRBJ1-1; a possible D gene is TRBD1 (6 bases). This CDR3 has 14 amino acids. Per the germline V gene, CDR1 is LNHDA and CDR2 is SQIVND (reference sequence). The ends were cut back, 3 bases at V and 1 base at J, with 9 bases in the middle. Here the CDR3 reads CASSMGTQNTEAFF. CDR3 nucleotide sequence: TGTGCCAGTAGTATGGGGACACAGAACACTGAAGCTTTCTTT. The whole variable domain, filled in from reference TRBV19 and TRBJ1-1, reads DGGITQSPKYLFRKEGQNVTLSCEQNLNHDAMYWYRQDPGQGLRLIYYSQIVNDFQKGDIAEGYSVSREKKESFPLTVTSAQKNPTAFYLCASSMGTQNTEAFFGQGTRLTVV.

This clone appeared a few times. The chain links TRBV18 to TRBJ2-7; TRBD1 is a possible D gene (6 bases). Trimming removed 0 bases from V and 0 bases from J, with 9 bases in between. The CDR3 covers 15 residues. The germline V gene has CDR1 KGHSH and CDR2 LQKENI. The CDR3 region is CASSPPDSLSYEQYF. CDR3 DNA: TGTGCCAGCTCACCACCGGACAGCCTCTCCTACGAGCAGTACTTC.

The rearrangement uses TRBV5-1 and TRBJ1-2; 7 bases match TRBD1. Germline assignment: CDR1 SGHRS and CDR2 YFSETQ. Losses at the gene ends were 4 bases for V and 5 bases for J; bases not matched to a gene: 5. The CDR3 is made up of 13 amino acids. The CDR3 DNA follows: TGCGCCAGCAGCCCGGGACAGCCTTATGGCTACACCTTC. Translation gives CASSPGQPYGYTF.

This clone showed up just a few times. CDR3 protein: CASSRTSGRETQYF. The CDR3 nucleotides are TGTGCCAGCAGTCGGACTAGCGGGAGAGAGACCCAGTACTTC. The chain recombines TRBV6-6 with TRBJ2-5; 13 bases fit TRBD2. The CDR3 extends over 14 amino acids. Trimming cost V 5 bases and J 4 bases; bases outside gene matches: 1. Germline-derived CDR1 and CDR2 are MNHNY and SVGAGI (reference sequence).

This chain links TRBV12-2 with TRBJ2-1; TRBD1 is taken as the D call from the table, unchecked against the DNA. TRBV12-2 is designated a pseudogene. The CDR3 spans 17 residues. Written as DNA, the CDR3 is TGTGCAAGTCGCTTACCCCACCTGGACAGGAATTACAATGAGCAGTTCTTC. This gives the protein CASRLPHLDRNYNEQFF.

The chain uses TRBV28 and TRBJ2-5, with D perhaps matching TRBD2 (6 bases). The CDR3 is 14 residues long. The germline CDR1 and CDR2 sequences are MDHEN and SYDVKM. V lost 3 bases and J lost 13, with 21 bases in between. The CDR3 nucleotides are TGTGCCAGCAGTTTGCCCTCCGGGACTCCCTTTACGTACTTC. Protein sequence: CASSLPSGTPFTYF.

This clone was counted a few times. The J gene is TRBJ2-3, the V gene TRBV9; D call uncertain. This CDR3 has 16 residues. The V end lost 3 bases, the J end lost 6 bases, and 20 bases lay between the germline ends. The germline gives CDR1 SGDLS, CDR2 YYNGEE. The CDR3 region has the DNA TGTGCCAGCAGCGATCAACGGGTTCAAGGTTGGGATACGCAGTATTTT. It codes for CASSDQRVQGWDTQYF.

The J gene is TRBJ1-2, the V gene TRBV7-2; TRBD1 matches 7 bases. The junction had 4 bases not matched to a gene; V was cut back by 5 bases and J by 4 bases. Germline CDR1 is SGHTA and CDR2 is FQGNSA. CDR3 length: 13 amino acids. CDR3 protein: CASSPGQFYGYTF. The CDR3 bases are TGTGCCAGCAGCCCGGGACAGTTCTATGGCTACACCTTC.

This clone was detected only a few times. The chain couples TRBV9 to TRBJ2-7; 7 nucleotides line up with TRBD1. Unmatched junction bases numbered 4, after V lost 3 bases and J lost 1 base. CDR1 and CDR2 (germline): SGDLS, YYNGEE. The CDR3 is made up of 14 amino acids. In nucleotides, the CDR3 is TGTGCCAGCAGCGAAAGGGGACAGTCCTACGAGCAGTACTTC. Translation: CASSERGQSYEQYF.

This chain links TRBV19 with TRBJ1-2, with D perhaps TRBD1 (5 bases). The CDR3 has 13 amino acids. The germline V gene encodes CDR1 LNHDA and CDR2 SQIVND (reference sequence). Trimming left V 10 bases short and J 0 bases short, with 12 bases between. The CDR3 DNA sequence: TGTGCCACACAGGTGAATGCTAACTATGGCTACACCTTC. It codes for CATQVNANYGYTF.

This chain uses TRBV5-6 with TRBJ2-5; D is unclear. Per the germline V gene, CDR1 is SGHDT and CDR2 is YYEEEE. V was clipped by 1 base and J by 1 base, with 5 bases between them. The CDR3 has 13 amino acids. CDR3 nucleotide sequence: TGTGCCAGCAGCTTGTACAGCCAAGAGACCCAGTACTTC. Translating it yields CASSLYSQETQYF.

Concerning this clone itself: The sample has other DNA sequences that encode this CDR3 too. The V gene is TRBV7-9, the J gene TRBJ1-1, with D perhaps matching TRBD1 (5 bases). The V end lost 3 bases, the J end lost 2 bases, and 7 bases lay between the germline ends. CDR1 and CDR2 from the germline V gene are SEHNR and FQNEAQ (reference sequence). This CDR3 has 13 amino acids. The CDR3 here is CASSLTANTEAFF. DNA for the CDR3: TGTGCCAGCAGCTTGACAGCAAACACTGAAGCTTTCTTT.

V is TRBV18 and J is TRBJ2-7; TRBD2 agrees at 12 bases. V gave up 4 bases and J gave up 4 bases; unmatched junction bases: 2. This CDR3 is 14 amino acids long. Germline CDR1 is KGHSH and CDR2 is LQKENI. The CDR3 sequence: CASSLGTSGYEQYV. For the CDR3, the DNA is TGTGCCAGCTCACTCGGGACTAGCGGGTACGAGCAGTACGTC.

The rearrangement uses TRBV21-1 and TRBJ2-1; the listed D gene, TRBD2, was not tested against the DNA. TRBV21-1 is designated a pseudogene. This CDR3 has 13 residues. CDR3 loop: CASSKARGNEQFF. The CDR3 DNA sequence: TGTGCCAGCAGCAAAGCGCGAGGGAATGAGCAGTTCTTC.

This clone was detected a few times. V is TRBV28 and J is TRBJ2-1; 9 bases map to TRBD1. The germline V gene has CDR1 MDHEN and CDR2 SYDVKM. This CDR3 contains 15 residues. V trimming: 6 bases; J trimming: 7 bases; junction bases outside the gene matches: 10. This CDR3 is CASSLPGQGFNEQFF. In DNA form, the CDR3 reads TGTGCCAGCAGCCTACCGGGACAGGGTTTTAATGAGCAGTTCTTC.